This T cell receptor (beta chain) was observed in a study of molecular identifiers for immune sequencing clone quantification. On the study more broadly: The replicates split RNA from roughly 18,000 or 92,000 naive CD8 cells five ways and sequenced four.

The sample holds a few counts of this clonotype. One entry per CDR3 protein results from TCRdb running MiXCR on the PCR reads. The table shows tens of thousands of distinct CDR3 sequences, with around 18% occurring only once. Isolation of naive CD8 T cells was achieved by sorting on a CD8+CD4-CCR7+CD45RA+ phenotype. The CDR3 covers 14 residues. The V gene lost 2 bases and the J gene lost 6 bases, with 14 bases spanning the gap. Germline V gene lookup returns CDR1 MNHEY and CDR2 SVGAGI. The clonotype originates from a human donor in good health. Some libraries in this study had Jurkat cell RNA spiked in. Sequenced input: naive CD8+ T cells from blood, with Jurkat cell RNA spiked in. Described subset: FACS-sorted CD8+CD4-CCR7+CD45RA+ naive T cells. The genes are TRBV6-5 and TRBJ2-7; D is unclear. The CDR3 sequence: CASSYVLAVGEQYF. Written as DNA, the CDR3 is TGTGCCAGCAGTTACGTTCTTGCGGTTGGCGAGCAGTACTTC.